These 6 T cell receptor beta chains came from one sample sequenced in a study of CD8 T cells in ankylosing spondylitis. One entry per CDR3 protein, called by TCRdb with MiXCR from the 5' RACE reads. Here the sample spans around 770,000 distinct CDR3 sequences, about 12% being singletons. Points from the study as a whole: Seemingly characteristic of ankylosing spondylitis blood was a TCR beta motif consisting of about 8 highly homologous variants.

Their target antigens are unknown. The source material was blood, either unsorted or a sorted T cell fraction (not recorded which). The receptors come from a male donor with ankylosing spondylitis.

This clonotype was recorded a few times. This sequence joins TRBV24-1 and TRBJ2-3; 7 positions match TRBD1. The CDR3 contains 16 residues. With 4 bases clipped from V and 2 bases from J, the junction kept 8 bases outside the gene matches. Germline lookup yields CDR1 KGHDR and CDR2 SFDVKD. DNA of the CDR3: TGTGCCACCAGTGACCCCACAGGGGCCCTCACAGATACGCAGTATTTT. Translated, it gives CATSDPTGALTDTQYF.

Many counts were recorded for this clonotype. The chain has TRBV6-5 and TRBJ2-5; 8 bases map to TRBD2. Trimming removed 2 bases from V and 2 bases from J; junction bases left unmatched: 7. The CDR3 has 16 amino acids. Germline CDR1 and CDR2: MNHEY and SVGAGI. The CDR3 here is CASSYQRREAQETQYF. DNA of the CDR3: TGTGCCAGCAGTTACCAGCGGCGGGAGGCGCAAGAGACCCAGTACTTC.

The chain uses TRBV11-2 and TRBJ2-7; 7 bases map to TRBD1. Germline V gene sequence: CDR1 SGHAT, CDR2 FQNNGV. The J segment lost 2 bases and the V segment lost 4 bases, leaving 11 bases of the junction unmatched. The CDR3 runs 16 residues. The CDR3 loop reads CASSSYRGPSTYEQYF. The CDR3 DNA follows: TGTGCCAGCAGCTCCTACAGGGGCCCAAGTACCTACGAGCAGTACTTC.

This clonotype was counted between two and nine times. This sequence joins TRBV5-1 and TRBJ2-2; 7 bases are shared with TRBD1. The CDR3 spans 16 residues. V dropped 0 bases and J dropped 4; count of bases not matched to a gene: 6. CDR1 and CDR2 from the germline V gene are SGHRS and YFSETQ. CDR3 DNA: TGCGCCAGCAGCTTGGGAGGGACAGACTTCACCGGGGAGCTGTTTTTT. It is translated as CASSLGGTDFTGELFF.

The chain couples TRBV10-3 to TRBJ2-3, with TRBD1 matching over 7 bases. Germline V lookup: CDR1 ENHRY, CDR2 SYGVKD. The CDR3 consists of 16 residues. Trimming took 5 bases from V and 4 from J; bases not matched to a gene: 12. The CDR3 is CAISSRGTALPDTQYF. The CDR3, as DNA: TGTGCCATCAGTTCACGAGGGACAGCACTTCCAGATACGCAGTATTTT.

This clonotype was seen at least ten times. V is TRBV6-2 or TRBV6-3 and J is TRBJ2-2; TRBD1 agrees at 10 bases. The germline V gene has CDR1 MNHEY and CDR2 SVGEGT. The CDR3 spans 18 residues. Unmatched junction bases numbered 11, after V lost 0 bases and J lost 7 bases. The CDR3 spells CASSYSPPGTGVYGELFF. The CDR3 DNA sequence: TGTGCCAGCAGTTACTCGCCACCCGGGACAGGGGTCTACGGGGAGCTGTTTTTT.